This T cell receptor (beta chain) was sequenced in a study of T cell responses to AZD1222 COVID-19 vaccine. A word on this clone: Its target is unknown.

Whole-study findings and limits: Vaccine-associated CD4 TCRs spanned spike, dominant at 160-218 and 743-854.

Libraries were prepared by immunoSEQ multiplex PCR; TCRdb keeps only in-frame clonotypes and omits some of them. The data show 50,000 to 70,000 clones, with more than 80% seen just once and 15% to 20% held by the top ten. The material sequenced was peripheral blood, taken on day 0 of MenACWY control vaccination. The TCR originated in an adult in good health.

CDR3: CSVDRRNTEAFF. In DNA, the CDR3 is TGCAGCGTTGACCGGAGGAACACTGAAGCTTTCTTT. The rearrangement joins TRBV29-1 to TRBJ1-1; D uncertain. Germline CDR1 reads SQVTM; CDR2 reads ANQGSEA. V was pared by 3 bases and J by 1 base, with 6 bases between. This CDR3 is built from 12 residues.